The clone carrying this TCR beta chain was recorded many times. Every individual TCR cDNA molecule carried its own unique molecular identifier, which allowed correction of PCR and sequencing errors. In TCRdb, the 5' RACE reads were re-called with MiXCR into one record per CDR3 protein. This sample has tens of thousands of distinct CDR3 sequences, with about 5.8% found just once. Time point given: sample taken at primary tumor resection. In each case, whole RNA from tumor, nontumor lung or frozen PBMC was sequenced unsorted. Germline CDR1 and CDR2: SGHAT and FQNNGV. The CDR3 contains 15 residues. Trimming took 0 bases from V and 2 from J, leaving 11 bases between them. The sample originates from a study of spatial heterogeneity in lung cancer.

The sample was PBMCs, taken at surgery. The chain is built from TRBV11-2 and TRBJ2-7; no definite D call. The sequence derives from a male donor with early-stage non-small cell lung cancer. CDR3 DNA: TGTGCCAGCAGCTTAGACGGCGAAATTCCCTACGAGCAGTACTTC. Protein product: CASSLDGEIPYEQYF.